This T cell receptor beta chain was identified in a study of breast tumors, draining lymph nodes, adjacent tissues. TCRdb called the multiplex PCR reads again in MiXCR, with one record for every CDR3 protein. The data hold approximately 130,000 distinct CDR3 sequences, with approximately 22% observed a single time. This clonotype was observed many times. The lymph nodes were axillary draining lymph nodes from breast cancer patients. CDR3 length: 14 amino acids. Germline V gene sequence: CDR1 MNHNY, CDR2 SVGAGI (reference sequence). V was pared by 7 bases and J by 0 bases, with 10 bases between. The sequence derives from a female donor with breast cancer. Some clones in this sample may be carry-over from other donors' samples. V gene TRBV6-6 combines with J gene TRBJ1-5; D remains ambiguous. Material for sequencing was axillary lymph node tissue. The CDR3 coding sequence is TGTGCCAGCACCGTAGTGAATAGCAATCAGCCCCAGCATTTT. It specifies CASTVVNSNQPQHF.